Listed below are T cell receptor beta chains from one sample, sequenced in a study of T cells in Graves' hyperthyroidism and ophthalmopathy. MiXCR, run by TCRdb on the multiplex PCR reads, gives a single entry per CDR3 protein. The table has a few hundred thousand distinct CDR3 sequences, approximately 14% seen once. The material sequenced was blood. The receptors originated from a woman in her twenties or thirties with Graves' hyperthyroidism. Both conserved end residues are part of each CDR3. D genes are given only for firm matches. A row's size may be missing; if present it is once, few, many or a size class.

clone size: few; V gene: TRBV19; D gene: TRBD2; J gene: TRBJ2-2; CDR3 protein: CASTSRLAVNTGELFF; CDR3 DNA: TGTGCCAGTACCTCACGACTAGCGGTAAACACCGGGGAGCTGTTTTTT
clone size: .; V gene: TRBV7-2; D gene: TRBD2; J gene: TRBJ2-3; CDR3 protein: CASSLSILAGDTQYF; CDR3 DNA: TGTGCCAGCAGCTTAAGTATACTAGCGGGAGATACGCAGTATTTT
clone size: .; V gene: TRBV15; D gene: .; J gene: TRBJ1-4; CDR3 protein: CATREQGPEEKLFF; CDR3 DNA: TGTGCCACCAGAGAACAGGGACCAGAGGAAAAACTGTTTTTT
clone size: many; V gene: TRBV7-2; D gene: TRBD1; J gene: TRBJ2-3; CDR3 protein: CASSPRFQGVGTDTQYF; CDR3 DNA: TGTGCCAGCAGTCCAAGGTTTCAGGGGGTCGGCACAGATACGCAGTATTTT
clone size: .; V gene: TRBV2; D gene: .; J gene: TRBJ2-7; CDR3 protein: CASSGIGGSEQYF; CDR3 DNA: TGTGCCAGCAGTGGGATTGGGGGGAGCGAGCAGTACTTC
clone size: .; V gene: TRBV29-1; D gene: .; J gene: TRBJ2-7; CDR3 protein: CSVEKQGYEQYF; CDR3 DNA: TGCAGCGTTGAGAAACAGGGTTACGAGCAGTACTTC
clone size: few; V gene: TRBV20-1; D gene: TRBD1; J gene: TRBJ1-1; CDR3 protein: CSARGSTGGVNTEAFF; CDR3 DNA: TGCAGTGCTAGAGGTTCGACAGGGGGCGTTAACACTGAAGCTTTCTTT
clone size: .; V gene: TRBV5-4; D gene: TRBD1; J gene: TRBJ1-1; CDR3 protein: CASSLDQGAGAEAFF; CDR3 DNA: TGTGCCAGCAGCTTGGATCAGGGGGCGGGAGCTGAAGCTTTCTTT
clone size: few; V gene: TRBV27; D gene: .; J gene: TRBJ1-6; CDR3 protein: CASSQGSSYNSPLHF; CDR3 DNA: TGTGCCAGCAGTCAAGGGTCCTCCTATAATTCACCCCTCCACTTT
clone size: many; V gene: TRBV20-1; D gene: .; J gene: TRBJ2-1; CDR3 protein: CSARDILEQFF; CDR3 DNA: TGCAGTGCTAGAGATATCTTGGAGCAGTTCTTC
clone size: many; V gene: TRBV2; D gene: TRBD1; J gene: TRBJ1-4; CDR3 protein: CARDGGPGQGHEKLFF; CDR3 DNA: TGTGCCAGAGATGGGGGCCCGGGACAGGGTCATGAAAAACTGTTTTTT
clone size: few; V gene: TRBV7-3; D gene: TRBD1; J gene: TRBJ2-2; CDR3 protein: CASSSPDRGNTGELFF; CDR3 DNA: TGTGCCAGCAGCTCACCCGACAGGGGGAACACCGGGGAGCTGTTTTTT
clone size: many; V gene: TRBV29-1; D gene: .; J gene: TRBJ2-3; CDR3 protein: CSVDSPTTDTQYF; CDR3 DNA: TGCAGCGTTGATTCGCCTACAACAGATACGCAGTATTTT
clone size: many; V gene: TRBV30; D gene: .; J gene: TRBJ2-3; CDR3 protein: CAWKVQGTDTQYF; CDR3 DNA: TGTGCCTGGAAGGTCCAGGGCACAGATACGCAGTATTTT
clone size: many; V gene: TRBV27; D gene: .; J gene: TRBJ2-1; CDR3 protein: CASSFRSGSSYNEQFF; CDR3 DNA: TGTGCCAGCAGTTTCCGATCTGGCAGCTCCTACAATGAGCAGTTCTTC
clone size: .; V gene: TRBV7-3; D gene: TRBD2; J gene: TRBJ2-1; CDR3 protein: CASSTGTSGRGGYNEQFF; CDR3 DNA: TGTGCCAGCAGCACGGGGACTAGCGGGAGAGGAGGCTACAATGAGCAGTTCTTC
clone size: many; V gene: TRBV28; D gene: TRBD1; J gene: TRBJ2-3; CDR3 protein: CASCDRGLRYGTDTQYF; CDR3 DNA: TGTGCCAGTTGTGACAGGGGGCTGCGTTATGGCACAGATACGCAGTATTTT
clone size: many; V gene: TRBV27; D gene: .; J gene: TRBJ2-7; CDR3 protein: CASSLSGDSPSLYEQYF; CDR3 DNA: TGTGCCAGCAGTTTATCTGGAGATTCCCCTTCACTCTACGAGCAGTACTTC